This T cell receptor (beta chain) was sequenced in a study of blood T cells in healthy people across ages. Overall study results and limits: The authors considered diversity estimates from one million T cells to be underestimates.

A second PCR of 7 to 11 cycles used a sample-barcoded 5' primer and a J-beta primer mix. With 12 random nucleotides, a template-switch adaptor tagged each individual cDNA molecule. MiXCR, applied by TCRdb to the 5' RACE reads, yields one record per CDR3 protein. Of roughly 560,000 distinct CDR3 sequences listed, more than 20% are singletons. CDR1 is SGHKS, CDR2 YYEKEE, per germline (reference sequence). Trimming removed 0 bases at V and 2 bases at J, with 10 bases between. The CDR3 sequence is 15 residues long. Of note for this clonotype: No antigen is known for it.

This same sample was also part of a study on T cells of mothers and their children.

V is TRBV5-5 and J is TRBJ2-3; TRBD1 might be the D (5 bases). The TCR comes from a boy younger than 18 in good health. Source material: blood. Written as DNA, the CDR3 is TGTGCCAGCAGCTTGGGTCAGGGTGACACAGATACGCAGTATTTT. Translating gives CASSLGQGDTDTQYF.